This entry concerns a single T cell receptor (beta chain). The antigen is unknown. Data came from immunoSEQ multiplex PCR; TCRdb stores just in-frame clones and leaves some out. The repertoire includes tens of thousands of clones, less than 75% of them detected once, and approximately 16% sits in the top ten. These data originate in a study of CD4 T cells in relation to SARS-CoV-2 and coronaviruses. Turning to the study itself: PBMCs were cultured with antigen for roughly 11 days before TCR beta sequencing. The HLA restriction of the shared crossreactive spike epitopes was mapped. Overall study findings and caveats: In roughly two thirds of donors, memory CD4+ clonotypes crossrecognized SARS-CoV-2 and at least one common cold coronavirus spike.

The unexposed donors gave CD4+ T cells in about 2011-2018, prior to COVID-19. After about ten days of culture, CD4+ T cells were isolated. The CDR3 covers 15 residues. Germline V gene lookup returns CDR1 SEHNR and CDR2 FQNEAQ (reference sequence). The germline V and J ends were trimmed by 2 bases and 0 bases, with 8 bases remaining between them. The V gene is TRBV7-9, the J gene TRBJ1-3; D not certain. Sequenced material: CD4+ T cells from PBMCs, cultured in vitro. The sequence came from a human donor in good health. CDR3 sequence (DNA): TGTGCCAGCAGCTTATTGGCCAACTCTGGAAACACCATATATTTT. This encodes CASSLLANSGNTIYF.